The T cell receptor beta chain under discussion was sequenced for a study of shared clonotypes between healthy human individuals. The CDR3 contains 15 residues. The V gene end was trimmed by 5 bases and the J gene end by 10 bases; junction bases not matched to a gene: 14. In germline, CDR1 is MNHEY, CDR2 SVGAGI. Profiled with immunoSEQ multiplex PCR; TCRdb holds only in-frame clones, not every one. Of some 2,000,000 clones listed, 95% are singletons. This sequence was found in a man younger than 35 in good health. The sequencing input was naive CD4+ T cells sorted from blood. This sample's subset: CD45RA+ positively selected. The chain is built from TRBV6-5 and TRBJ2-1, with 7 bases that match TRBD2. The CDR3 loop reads CASSITGTNLMEQFF. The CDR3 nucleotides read TGTGCCAGCAGTATTACTGGGACTAACCTTATGGAGCAGTTCTTC.